A selection of T cell receptor beta chains follows, all from one sample in a study of cytomegalovirus exposure and HLA in healthy donors. Repertoires were generated with immunoSEQ multiplex PCR, while TCRdb's copy carries only in-frame clones and drops some. Here the sample spans tens of thousands of clones, around 80% being singletons. Sequencing used PBMCs. The origin of the receptors is a male donor in good health and CMV-seropositive. CDR3s include the opening cysteine and the closing phenylalanine or tryptophan. D genes are given only for firm matches. Expanded clones get a size class; other rows say once, few or many, or leave the size out.

d_call j_call v_call clone_size cdr3_aa cdr3_nt
- TRBJ2-1 TRBV9 - CASSVGALGASEQFF TGTGCCAGCAGCGTAGGAGCTTTGGGGGCCTCGGAGCAGTTCTTC
- TRBJ2-7 TRBV25-1 - CASSDHRGGSYEQYF TGTGCCAGCAGTGACCACAGGGGGGGTTCCTACGAGCAGTACTTC
TRBD1 TRBJ2-2 TRBV19 - CASSIRGPGELFF TGTGCCAGTAGTATTAGGGGGCCCGGGGAGCTGTTTTTT
- TRBJ1-2 TRBV7-9 - CASSLDHRYNYGYTF TGTGCCAGCAGCTTAGATCACAGATATAACTATGGCTACACCTTC
TRBD2 TRBJ2-1 TRBV5-3 - CARSPPRVLREGLGSNEQFF TGTGCCAGAAGCCCTCCTCGTGTTCTGCGGGAGGGTCTAGGGTCCAATGAGCAGTTCTTC
- TRBJ2-1 TRBV4-3 - CASSQDWTERSYNEQFF TGCGCCAGCAGCCAAGATTGGACGGAGCGGAGCTACAATGAGCAGTTCTTC
- TRBJ2-1 TRBV20-1 - CSANRVHEQFF TGCAGTGCTAACAGGGTTCATGAGCAGTTCTTC
TRBD2 TRBJ2-3 TRBV10-3 - CAISGGLADTQYF TGTGCCATCAGTGGAGGACTAGCAGATACGCAGTATTTT
- TRBJ2-1 TRBV7-9 - CASSLGSYEQFF TGTGCCAGCAGCTTAGGCAGTTACGAGCAGTTCTTC
- TRBJ2-1 TRBV4-3 - CASSPHLSANNEQFF TGCGCCAGCAGCCCCCATTTGAGCGCGAACAATGAGCAGTTCTTC
- TRBJ2-6 TRBV7-8 - CASSPRQDTNVLTF TGTGCCAGCAGCCCCCGACAGGATACCAACGTCCTGACTTTC
TRBD2 TRBJ2-3 TRBV29-1 once CSVDFSGRRGTDTQYF TGCAGCGTTGACTTTAGCGGGAGGAGGGGCACAGATACGCAGTATTTT
- TRBJ2-5 TRBV7-2 - CASSLAVEVTQYF TGTGCCAGCAGCTTAGCCGTAGAGGTGACCCAGTACTTC
TRBD1 TRBJ1-1 TRBV6-5 - CASSYSQGANLAFF TGTGCCAGCAGTTACTCTCAGGGGGCGAATCTGGCTTTCTTT
TRBD2 TRBJ2-1 TRBV28 - CASSSHFGLAGGGQFF TGTGCCAGCAGTTCCCACTTTGGACTAGCGGGAGGAGGGCAGTTCTTC
- TRBJ1-1 TRBV5-1 - CASSPTTRNNEAFF TGCGCCAGCAGCCCGACGACTCGCAATAATGAAGCTTTCTTT
- TRBJ2-5 TRBV2 - CASRRQAQETQYF TGTGCCAGCAGACGACAGGCCCAAGAGACCCAGTACTTC
- TRBJ2-7 TRBV28 - CASLQGSEQYF TGTGCCAGTCTACAGGGAAGCGAGCAGTACTTC
- TRBJ2-7 TRBV7-9 - CASSLAGGNEQYF TGTGCCAGCAGCTTAGCAGGCGGGAACGAGCAGTACTTC
- TRBJ2-7 TRBV9 few CASSTGPSSYEQYF TGTGCCAGCAGCACCGGTCCTAGCTCCTACGAGCAGTACTTC
- TRBJ2-7 TRBV6-5 - CASSYEVPGEQYF TGTGCCAGCAGTTACGAGGTCCCCGGCGAGCAGTACTTC
- TRBJ2-7 TRBV6-1 - CASIFIFGSSYEQYF TGTGCCAGCATTTTCATATTCGGGAGCTCCTACGAGCAGTACTTC
- TRBJ1-2 TRBV6-5 - CASSKTINYGYTF TGTGCCAGCAGCAAAACTATAAACTATGGCTACACCTTC
- TRBJ2-7 TRBV27 - CASSSFLTDRKTYF TGTGCCAGCAGTTCCTTCCTTACAGACCGAAAAACGTACTTC
TRBD2 TRBJ2-5 TRBV5-1 - CASSSQLAGETQYF TGCGCCAGCAGCTCGCAACTAGCGGGGGAGACCCAGTACTTC
- TRBJ1-2 TRBV9 - CASSVAQGRGYTF TGTGCCAGCAGCGTAGCCCAGGGCCGCGGCTACACCTTC
- TRBJ2-1 TRBV27 - CASSPYRKSSYNEQFF TGTGCCAGCAGTCCGTACAGGAAGAGCTCCTACAATGAGCAGTTCTTC
TRBD2 TRBJ2-3 TRBV6-4 few CASSRLAGETDTQYF TGTGCCAGCAGTCGACTAGCGGGAGAAACAGATACGCAGTATTTT
- TRBJ1-1 TRBV4-3 - CASSRTLNTEAFF TGCGCCAGCAGCCGGACACTGAACACTGAAGCTTTCTTT
- TRBJ2-6 TRBV5-4 few CASSLSGGGVLTF TGTGCCAGCAGCTTGAGTGGGGGCGGCGTCCTGACTTTC
TRBD2 TRBJ2-7 TRBV6-1 many CASSDSGSVYEQYF TGTGCCAGCAGTGATAGCGGGAGCGTTTACGAGCAGTACTTC
- TRBJ1-2 TRBV19 - CASTNPGILGGYTF TGTGCCAGTACCAACCCAGGGATCCTTGGGGGCTACACCTTC
- TRBJ1-5 TRBV28 - CATRFVGSGQPQHF TGTGCCACCAGGTTTGTTGGTAGTGGTCAGCCCCAGCATTTT
- TRBJ1-2 TRBV4-1 - CASRETGSYGYTF TGCGCCAGCAGGGAAACAGGGTCCTATGGCTACACCTTC
- TRBJ2-1 TRBV2 - CATQDVRQFF TGTGCCACCCAGGATGTTAGGCAGTTCTTC
- TRBJ2-4 TRBV27 - CASSLSAGERNIQYF TGTGCCAGCAGTTTATCGGCAGGGGAGAGAAACATTCAGTACTTC